The clone carrying this TCR beta chain was seen at least ten times. Antigen specificity is unknown. The data derive from a study of T cells after yellow fever vaccination. Background on the study: Those fractions that held only low numbers of cells were prepared using the SMART-Seq v4 Ultra Low Input RNA kit. Study-level results: Researchers cautioned that FACS-sorted repertoires could harbor abundant clonotypes contaminating from the bulk population. Booster samples showed a return of most primary-vaccination clones (almost 97% CD4, about 85% CD8).

5'RACE template switching produced TCR cDNA carrying a universal primer site and UMIs. TCRdb used MiXCR to reprocess the 5' RACE reads, holding one entry per CDR3 protein. This table holds hundreds of thousands of distinct CDR3 sequences, 6.2% found once. V lost 4 bases, J lost 5 bases, and 6 bases stayed unmatched. Germline V gene sequence: CDR1 DFQATT, CDR2 SNEGSKA (reference sequence). CDR3 length: 15 residues. The specimen comprised PBMCs, sampled 5 days after the yellow fever booster vaccination. The sequence came from a man aged 25 to 40 who received the YFV17D yellow fever vaccine. This rearrangement joins TRBV20-1 to TRBJ2-3; 13 bases agree with TRBD2. This CDR3 is CSANGLAGAGDTQYF. The CDR3 DNA reads as TGCAGTGCTAACGGACTAGCGGGAGCCGGAGATACGCAGTATTTT.